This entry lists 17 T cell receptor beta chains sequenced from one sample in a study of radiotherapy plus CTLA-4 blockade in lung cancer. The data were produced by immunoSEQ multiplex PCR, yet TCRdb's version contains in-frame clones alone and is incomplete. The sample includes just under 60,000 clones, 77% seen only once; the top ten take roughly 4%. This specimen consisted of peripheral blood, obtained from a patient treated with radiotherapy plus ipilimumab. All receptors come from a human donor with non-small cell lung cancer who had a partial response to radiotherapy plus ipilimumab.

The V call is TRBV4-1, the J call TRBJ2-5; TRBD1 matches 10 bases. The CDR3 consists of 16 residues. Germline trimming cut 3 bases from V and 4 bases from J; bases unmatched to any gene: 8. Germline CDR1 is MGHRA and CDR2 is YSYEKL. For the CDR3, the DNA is TGCGCCAGCAGCCAGGGAACGTGGGACAGGGGAGAGACCCAGTACTTC. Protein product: CASSQGTWDRGETQYF.

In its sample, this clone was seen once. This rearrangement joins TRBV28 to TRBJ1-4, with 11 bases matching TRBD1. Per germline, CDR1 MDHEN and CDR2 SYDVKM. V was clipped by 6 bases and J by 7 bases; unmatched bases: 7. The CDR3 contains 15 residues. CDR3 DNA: TGTGCCAGCAGCTCGGACAGGGGGCGCAGTGAAAAACTGTTTTTT. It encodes CASSSDRGRSEKLFF.

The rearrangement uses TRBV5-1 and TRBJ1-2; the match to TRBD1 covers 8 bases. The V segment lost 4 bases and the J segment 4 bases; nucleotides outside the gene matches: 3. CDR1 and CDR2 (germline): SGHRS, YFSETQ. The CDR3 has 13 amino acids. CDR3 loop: CASSPGQAYGYTF. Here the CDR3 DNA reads TGCGCCAGCAGCCCGGGACAGGCCTATGGCTACACCTTC.

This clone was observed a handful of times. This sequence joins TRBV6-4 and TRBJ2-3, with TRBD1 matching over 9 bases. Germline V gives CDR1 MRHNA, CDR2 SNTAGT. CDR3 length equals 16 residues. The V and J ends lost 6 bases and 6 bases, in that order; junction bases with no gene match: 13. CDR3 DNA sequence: TGTGCCAGCAGCGCAGTGCGAGGACAGGGGCTCGATACGCAGTATTTT. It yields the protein CASSAVRGQGLDTQYF.

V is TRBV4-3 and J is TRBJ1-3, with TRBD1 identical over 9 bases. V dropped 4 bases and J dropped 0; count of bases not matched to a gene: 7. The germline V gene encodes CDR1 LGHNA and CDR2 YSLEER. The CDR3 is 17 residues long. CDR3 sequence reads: CASSPGQGLGSGNTIYF. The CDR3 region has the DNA TGCGCCAGCAGCCCCGGACAGGGGCTAGGCTCTGGAAACACCATATATTTT.

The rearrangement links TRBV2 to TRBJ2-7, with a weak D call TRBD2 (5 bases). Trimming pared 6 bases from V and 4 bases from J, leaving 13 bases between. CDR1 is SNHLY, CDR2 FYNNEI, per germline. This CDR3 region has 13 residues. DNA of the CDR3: TGTGCCAGCAGCCCGGGATTGACTTACGAGCAGTACTTC. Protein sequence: CASSPGLTYEQYF.

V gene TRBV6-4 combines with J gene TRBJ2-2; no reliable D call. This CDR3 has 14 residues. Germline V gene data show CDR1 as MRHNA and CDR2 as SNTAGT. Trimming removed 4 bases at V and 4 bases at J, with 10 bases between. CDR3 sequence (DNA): TGTGCCAGCAGTGTGACTGTGAGCACCGGGGAGCTGTTTTTT. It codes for CASSVTVSTGELFF.

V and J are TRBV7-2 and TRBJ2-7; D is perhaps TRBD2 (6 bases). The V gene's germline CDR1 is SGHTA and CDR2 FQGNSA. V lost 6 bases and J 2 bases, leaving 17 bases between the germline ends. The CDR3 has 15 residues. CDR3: CASSPTRGTAYEQYF. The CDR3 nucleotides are TGTGCCAGCAGTCCCACGCGGGGAACGGCCTACGAGCAGTACTTC.

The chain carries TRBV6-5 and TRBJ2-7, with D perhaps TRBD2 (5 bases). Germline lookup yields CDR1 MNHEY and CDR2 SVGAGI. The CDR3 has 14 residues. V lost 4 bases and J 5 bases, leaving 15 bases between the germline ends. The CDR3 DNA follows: TGTGCCAGCAGTTCCAACGGGCCGCGGGACGAGCAGTACTTC. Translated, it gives CASSSNGPRDEQYF.

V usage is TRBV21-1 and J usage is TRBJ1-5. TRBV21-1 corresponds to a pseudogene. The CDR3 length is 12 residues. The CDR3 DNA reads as TGTGCCAGCAGCCCGGGGTGTCAGCCCCAGCATTTT. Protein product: CASSPGCQPQHF.

CDR3: CASSYLGGTEAFF. The CDR3 bases are TGTGCCAGCAGTTACTTGGGAGGGACAGAAGCTTTCTTT. V gene TRBV6-5 combines with J gene TRBJ1-1, with a weak D call TRBD1 (6 bases). This CDR3 is 13 amino acids long. V was shortened by 1 base and J by 8 bases, with 11 bases between the two germline ends. Germline CDR1 and CDR2: MNHEY and SVGAGI.

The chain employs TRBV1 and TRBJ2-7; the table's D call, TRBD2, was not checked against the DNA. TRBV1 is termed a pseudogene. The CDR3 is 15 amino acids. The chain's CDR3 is CTSSQDRGKSYEQYF. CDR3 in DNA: TGCACCAGCAGCCAAGATAGAGGGAAATCCTACGAGCAGTACTTC.

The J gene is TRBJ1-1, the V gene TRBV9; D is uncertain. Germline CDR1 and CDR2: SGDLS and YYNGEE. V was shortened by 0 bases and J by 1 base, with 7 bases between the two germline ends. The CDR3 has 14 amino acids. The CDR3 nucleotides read TGTGCCAGCAGCGTAGTTACAGAGAACACTGAAGCTTTCTTT. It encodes CASSVVTENTEAFF.

CDR3: CASSAMGLNTEAFF. In nucleotides, the CDR3 is TGCGCCAGCAGCGCCATGGGGCTGAACACTGAAGCTTTCTTT. J is TRBJ1-1 and V is TRBV5-1; TRBD1 might be the D (5 bases). The germline CDR1 and CDR2 sequences are SGHRS and YFSETQ. The CDR3 consists of 14 residues. V lost 4 bases and J 0 bases, leaving 10 bases between the germline ends.

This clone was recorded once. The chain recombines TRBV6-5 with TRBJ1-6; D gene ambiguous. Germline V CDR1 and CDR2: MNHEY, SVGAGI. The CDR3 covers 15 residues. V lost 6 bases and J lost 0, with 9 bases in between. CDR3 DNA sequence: TGTGCCAGCAGCGGTGAACTCTCCTATAATTCACCCCTCCACTTT. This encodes CASSGELSYNSPLHF.

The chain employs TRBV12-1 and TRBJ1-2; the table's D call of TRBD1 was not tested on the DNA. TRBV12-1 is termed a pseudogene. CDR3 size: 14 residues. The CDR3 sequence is CASSLEHLKGGYTF. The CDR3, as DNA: TGTGCCAGCAGCTTGGAGCACCTAAAGGGGGGCTACACCTTC.

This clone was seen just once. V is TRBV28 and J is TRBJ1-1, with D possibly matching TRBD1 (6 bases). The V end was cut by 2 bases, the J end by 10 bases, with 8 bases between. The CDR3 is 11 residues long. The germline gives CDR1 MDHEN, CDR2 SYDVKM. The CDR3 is CASSLRDIAFF. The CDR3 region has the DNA TGTGCCAGCAGTTTAAGGGACATAGCTTTCTTT.